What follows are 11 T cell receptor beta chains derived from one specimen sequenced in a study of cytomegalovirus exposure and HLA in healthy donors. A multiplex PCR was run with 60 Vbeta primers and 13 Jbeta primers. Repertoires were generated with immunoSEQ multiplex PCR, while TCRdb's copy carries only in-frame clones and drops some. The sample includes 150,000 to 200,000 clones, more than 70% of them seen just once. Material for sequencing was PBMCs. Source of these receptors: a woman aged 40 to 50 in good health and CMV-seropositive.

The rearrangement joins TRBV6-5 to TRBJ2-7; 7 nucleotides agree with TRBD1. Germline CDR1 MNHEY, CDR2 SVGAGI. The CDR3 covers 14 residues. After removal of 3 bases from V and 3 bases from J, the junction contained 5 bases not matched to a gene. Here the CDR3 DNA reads TGTGCCAGCAGTTATCGACAGGGCGGCTACGAGCAGTACTTC. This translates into CASSYRQGGYEQYF.

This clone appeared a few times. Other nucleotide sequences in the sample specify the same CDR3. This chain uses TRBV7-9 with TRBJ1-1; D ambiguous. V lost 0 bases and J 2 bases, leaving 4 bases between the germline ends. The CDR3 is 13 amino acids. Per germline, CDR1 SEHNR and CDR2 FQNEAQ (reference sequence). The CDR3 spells CASSLALNTEAFF. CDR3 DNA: TGTGCCAGCAGCTTAGCCCTAAACACTGAAGCTTTCTTT.

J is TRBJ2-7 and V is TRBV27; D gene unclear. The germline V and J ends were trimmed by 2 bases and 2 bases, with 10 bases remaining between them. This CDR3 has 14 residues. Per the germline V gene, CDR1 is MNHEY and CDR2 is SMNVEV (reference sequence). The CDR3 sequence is CASSLLGSPYEQYF. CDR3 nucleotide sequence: TGTGCCAGCAGTTTACTTGGTAGCCCCTACGAGCAGTACTTC.

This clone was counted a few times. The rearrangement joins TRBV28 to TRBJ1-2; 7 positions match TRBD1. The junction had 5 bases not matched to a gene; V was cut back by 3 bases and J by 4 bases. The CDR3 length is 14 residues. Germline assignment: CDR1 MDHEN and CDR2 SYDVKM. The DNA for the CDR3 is TGTGCCAGCAGTTTCCCCCAGGGGGTCTATGGCTACACCTTC. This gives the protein CASSFPQGVYGYTF.

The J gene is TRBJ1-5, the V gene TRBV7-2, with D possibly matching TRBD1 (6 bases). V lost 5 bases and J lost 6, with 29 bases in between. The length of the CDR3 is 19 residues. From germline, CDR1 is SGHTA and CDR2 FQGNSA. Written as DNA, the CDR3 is TGTGCCAGCAGCGCCAGGGAGGGGGGGATAACGGGGCCCAGTCAGCCCCAGCATTTT. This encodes CASSAREGGITGPSQPQHF.

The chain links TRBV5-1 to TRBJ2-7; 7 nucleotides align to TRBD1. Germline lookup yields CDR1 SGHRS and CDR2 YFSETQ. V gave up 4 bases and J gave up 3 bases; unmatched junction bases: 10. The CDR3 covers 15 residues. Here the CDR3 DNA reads TGCGCCAGCAGCCCCGTAGGGGACAGACTCTACGAGCAGTACTTC. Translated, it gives CASSPVGDRLYEQYF.

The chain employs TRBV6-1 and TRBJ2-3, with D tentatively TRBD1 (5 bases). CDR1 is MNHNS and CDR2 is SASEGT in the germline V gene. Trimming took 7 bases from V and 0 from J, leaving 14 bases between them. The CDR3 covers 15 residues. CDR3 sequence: CASTRQRPSTDTQYF. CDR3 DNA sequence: TGTGCCAGCACCAGACAGAGACCAAGCACAGATACGCAGTATTTT.

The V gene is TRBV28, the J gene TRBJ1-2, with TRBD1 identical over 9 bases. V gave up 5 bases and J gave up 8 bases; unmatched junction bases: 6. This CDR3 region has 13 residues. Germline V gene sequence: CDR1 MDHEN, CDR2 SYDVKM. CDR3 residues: CASSQSDRGGYTF. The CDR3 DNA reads TGTGCCAGCAGTCAAAGCGACAGGGGGGGCTACACCTTC.

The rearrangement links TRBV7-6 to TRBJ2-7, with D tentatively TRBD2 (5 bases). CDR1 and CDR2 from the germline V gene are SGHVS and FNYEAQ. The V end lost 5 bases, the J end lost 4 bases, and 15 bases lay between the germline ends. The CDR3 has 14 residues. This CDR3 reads CASSPLERYYEQYF. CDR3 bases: TGTGCCAGCAGCCCTTTGGAGCGGTATTACGAGCAGTACTTC.

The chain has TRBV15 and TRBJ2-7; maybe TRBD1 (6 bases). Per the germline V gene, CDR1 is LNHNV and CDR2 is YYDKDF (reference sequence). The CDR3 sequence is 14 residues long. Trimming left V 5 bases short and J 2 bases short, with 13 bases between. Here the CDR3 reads CATSSQQGPYEQYF. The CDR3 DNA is TGTGCCACCAGCTCCCAGCAGGGGCCCTACGAGCAGTACTTC.

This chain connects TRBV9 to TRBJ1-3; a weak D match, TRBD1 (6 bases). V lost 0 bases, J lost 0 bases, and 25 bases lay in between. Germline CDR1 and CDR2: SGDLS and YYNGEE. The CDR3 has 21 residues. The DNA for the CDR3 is TGTGCCAGCAGCGTAGATGACGTGGGGGCGGTAGGGTCCCCCTCTGGAAACACCATATATTTT. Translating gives CASSVDDVGAVGSPSGNTIYF.